This T cell receptor (beta chain) was profiled in a study of blood T cell repertoires in COVID-19 (TCRdb year 2020). Regarding the research as a whole: Samples covering the acute and convalescent phases of COVID-19 were provided by collaborators in the United States, Italy and Spain. HLA class I and class II types, where available, came from metadata supplied by the sample provider rather than from assay-based typing. Nearly every sample came with metadata listing a de-identified subject ID, COVID-19 status, age in years and sex. Samples came from the ongoing ImmuneRACE study (first 160 participants) plus 1,254 subjects from 6 global collaborators. The prospective study material was composed of cDNA or gDNA derived from T cells, B-cell-depleted T cells, or PBMCs. The repertoires were made available in a free public database intended to serve as a resource for research on the immune response to SARS-CoV-2. Subjects who had been exposed to COVID-19, were actively infected with it, or had recovered from it provided the deeply sampled blood TCRbeta repertoires that made up the dataset.

Germline trimming amounts to 7 bases on V and 3 bases on J, with 4 as the count of junction bases outside the gene matches. CDR1 and CDR2 are read off the germline V gene as SQVTM and ANQGSEA. From the cysteine up to the phenylalanine, the CDR3 has a length of 12 residues. Solely the CDR3 DNA is kept, with 36 bases framed from the first base. Participants in the prospective study were aged about 18 to 100 years, lived in more than 20 United States geographic areas, and enrolled through a virtual design. Cohort assignment in the prospective study relied on participant-reported clinical history from a screening survey and a study questionnaire. Mobile phlebotomists in the prospective study collected whole blood, serum and a nasopharyngeal or oropharyngeal swab from every participant. Participants in the prospective study had the option to provide additional blood draws and questionnaires over a roughly two-month period. Before DNA extraction, prospective study blood samples were shipped either frozen or at room temperature.

This clone was picked up a small number of times. Its antigen target is currently unknown. The sample holds no much larger clone one base away, and base qualities are not on file. The research as a whole found: The quantity of clinical and demographic metadata differed by source and by participant and was supplied without curation.

TCRbeta CDR3 regions were amplified from genomic DNA by means of the immunoSEQ Assay, a bias-controlled multiplex PCR. Under the source paper's analysis protocol: Within the assay, amplification of reference gene primers was used to estimate how many nucleated cells each sample contained. To quantify the absolute abundance of each unique TCRbeta CDR3 rearrangement, sequence reads were collapsed and filtered. For each sample, productive Simpson clonality was calculated as the square root of Simpson's diversity index over productive rearrangements. TCRdb limited this immuneACCESS table to in-frame rearrangements with V and J called. A share of clones is missing; checked studies link under half to unresolved V genes, and the rest is unexplained. V and J calls plus clone size are reproduced from that table; the DNA served to infer D and trimming. Present in this sample are 310,000 or so clones, roughly 89% of which were seen just once. Together, the top ten hold roughly 1.5% of the sample.

Sample: PBMCs or T cells enriched from blood (not recorded which). This TCR was recovered from a woman younger than 35 with acute COVID-19. The rearrangement joined TRBV29-1 to TRBJ2-3, and 7 bases in between align with TRBD2. The CDR3 amino acid sequence is: CSAGRETDTQYF. The nucleotide sequence reads TGCAGCGCAGGGAGGGAAACAGATACGCAGTATTTT.